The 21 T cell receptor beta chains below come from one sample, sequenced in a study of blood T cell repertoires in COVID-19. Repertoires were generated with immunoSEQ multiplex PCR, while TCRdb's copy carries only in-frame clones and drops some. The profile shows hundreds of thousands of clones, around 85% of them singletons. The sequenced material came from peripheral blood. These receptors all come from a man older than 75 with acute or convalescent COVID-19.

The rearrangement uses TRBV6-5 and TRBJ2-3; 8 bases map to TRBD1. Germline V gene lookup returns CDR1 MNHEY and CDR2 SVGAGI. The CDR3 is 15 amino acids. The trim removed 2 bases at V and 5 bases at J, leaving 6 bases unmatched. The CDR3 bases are TGTGCCAGCAGTTACAGGACAGGGAGGTTAGATACGCAGTATTTT. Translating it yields CASSYRTGRLDTQYF.

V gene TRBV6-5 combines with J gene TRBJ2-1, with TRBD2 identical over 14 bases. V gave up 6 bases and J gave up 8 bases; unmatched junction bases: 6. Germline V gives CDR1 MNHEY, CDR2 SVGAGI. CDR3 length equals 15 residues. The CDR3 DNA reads TGTGCCAGCAGGACTAGCGGGGGGGCTAACCATGAGCAGTTCTTC. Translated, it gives CASRTSGGANHEQFF.

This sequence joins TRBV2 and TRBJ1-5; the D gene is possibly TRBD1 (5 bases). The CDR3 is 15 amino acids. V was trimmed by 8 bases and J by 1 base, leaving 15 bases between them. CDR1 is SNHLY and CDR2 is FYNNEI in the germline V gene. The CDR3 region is CASLTYRGSNQPQHF. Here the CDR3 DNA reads TGTGCCAGCCTGACTTATCGGGGGAGCAATCAGCCCCAGCATTTT.

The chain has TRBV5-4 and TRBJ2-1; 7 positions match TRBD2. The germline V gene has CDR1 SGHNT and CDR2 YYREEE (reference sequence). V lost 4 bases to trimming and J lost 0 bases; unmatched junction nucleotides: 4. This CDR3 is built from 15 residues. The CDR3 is CASSRPGGSYNEQFF. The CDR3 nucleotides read TGTGCCAGCAGCCGTCCGGGGGGCTCCTACAATGAGCAGTTCTTC.

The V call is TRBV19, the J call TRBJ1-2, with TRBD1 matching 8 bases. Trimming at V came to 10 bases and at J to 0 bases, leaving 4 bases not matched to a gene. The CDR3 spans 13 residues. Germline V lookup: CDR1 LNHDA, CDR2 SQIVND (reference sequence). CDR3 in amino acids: CATATGANYGYTF. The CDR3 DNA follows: TGTGCCACCGCGACAGGGGCTAACTATGGCTACACCTTC.

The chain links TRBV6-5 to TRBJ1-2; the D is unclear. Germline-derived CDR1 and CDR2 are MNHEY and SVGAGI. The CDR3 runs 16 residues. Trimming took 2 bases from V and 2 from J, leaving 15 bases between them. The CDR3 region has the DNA TGTGCCAGCAGTTACAGTTACAGAGGGCAGAACTATGGCTACACCTTC. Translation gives CASSYSYRGQNYGYTF.

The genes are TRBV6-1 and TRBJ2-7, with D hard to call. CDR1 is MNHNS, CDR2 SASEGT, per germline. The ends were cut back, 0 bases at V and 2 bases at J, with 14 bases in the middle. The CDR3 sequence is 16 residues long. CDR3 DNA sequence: TGTGCCAGCAGTGAAGCGCCCAGAATTATTACCTACGAGCAGTACTTC. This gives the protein CASSEAPRIITYEQYF.

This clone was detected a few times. CDR3 bases: TGTGCCTGGAGAAGGACAGTCCACGAGCAGTACTTC. Protein sequence: CAWRRTVHEQYF. The gene calls are TRBV30 and TRBJ2-7; possible D gene TRBD1, 6 bases. The CDR3 totals 12 residues. Germline values: CDR1 GTSNPN, CDR2 SVGIG (reference sequence). Trimming stripped 3 bases from V and 5 bases from J, with 11 bases between.

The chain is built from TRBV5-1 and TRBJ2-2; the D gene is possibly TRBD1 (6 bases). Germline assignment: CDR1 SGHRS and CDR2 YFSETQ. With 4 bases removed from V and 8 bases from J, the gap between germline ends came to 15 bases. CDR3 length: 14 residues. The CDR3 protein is CASSTSGTWGELFF. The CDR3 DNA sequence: TGCGCCAGCAGCACTTCAGGGACATGGGGGGAGCTGTTTTTT.

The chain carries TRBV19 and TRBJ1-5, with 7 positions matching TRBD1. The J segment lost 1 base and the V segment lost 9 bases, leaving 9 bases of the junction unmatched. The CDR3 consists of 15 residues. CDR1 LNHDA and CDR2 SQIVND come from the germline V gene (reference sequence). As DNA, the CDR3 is TGTGCCAGCGGACAGGTGATGGGGAGCAATCAGCCCCAGCATTTT. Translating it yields CASGQVMGSNQPQHF.

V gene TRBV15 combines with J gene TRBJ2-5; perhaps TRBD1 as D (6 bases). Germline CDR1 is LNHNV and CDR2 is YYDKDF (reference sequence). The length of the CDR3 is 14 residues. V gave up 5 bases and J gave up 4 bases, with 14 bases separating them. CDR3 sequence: CATSGRDMGETQYF. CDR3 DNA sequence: TGTGCCACCAGCGGCCGGGACATGGGAGAGACCCAGTACTTC.

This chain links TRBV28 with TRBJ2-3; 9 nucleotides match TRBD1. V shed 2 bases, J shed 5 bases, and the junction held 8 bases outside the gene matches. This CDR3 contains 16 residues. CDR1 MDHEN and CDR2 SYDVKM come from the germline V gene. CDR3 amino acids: CASSLAGQGGIDTQYF. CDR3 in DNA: TGTGCCAGCAGTTTAGCGGGACAGGGAGGTATAGATACGCAGTATTTT.

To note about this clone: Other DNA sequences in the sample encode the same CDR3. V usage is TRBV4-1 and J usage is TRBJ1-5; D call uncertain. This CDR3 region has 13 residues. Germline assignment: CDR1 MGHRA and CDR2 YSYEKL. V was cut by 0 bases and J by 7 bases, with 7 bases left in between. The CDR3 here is CASSQDRRQPQHF. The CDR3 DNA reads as TGCGCCAGCAGCCAAGATCGGAGACAGCCCCAGCATTTT.

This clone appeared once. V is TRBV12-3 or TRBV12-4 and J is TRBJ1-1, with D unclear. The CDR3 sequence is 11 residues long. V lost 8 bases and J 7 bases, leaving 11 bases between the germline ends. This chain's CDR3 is CASDERFEAFF. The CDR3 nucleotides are TGTGCCAGCGATGAGCGATTTGAAGCTTTCTTT.

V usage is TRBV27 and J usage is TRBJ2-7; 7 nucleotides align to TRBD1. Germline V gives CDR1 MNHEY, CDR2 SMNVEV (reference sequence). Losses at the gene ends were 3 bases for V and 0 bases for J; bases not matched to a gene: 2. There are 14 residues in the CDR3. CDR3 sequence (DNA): TGTGCCAGCAGTTTTGACAGGGTCTCCTACGAGCAGTACTTC. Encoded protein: CASSFDRVSYEQYF.

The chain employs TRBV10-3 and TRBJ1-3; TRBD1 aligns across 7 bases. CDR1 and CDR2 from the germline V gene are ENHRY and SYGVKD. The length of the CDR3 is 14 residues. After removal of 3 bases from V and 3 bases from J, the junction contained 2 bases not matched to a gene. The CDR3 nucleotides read TGTGCCATCAGTGATGGGACAGTTGGAAACACCATATATTTT. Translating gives CAISDGTVGNTIYF.

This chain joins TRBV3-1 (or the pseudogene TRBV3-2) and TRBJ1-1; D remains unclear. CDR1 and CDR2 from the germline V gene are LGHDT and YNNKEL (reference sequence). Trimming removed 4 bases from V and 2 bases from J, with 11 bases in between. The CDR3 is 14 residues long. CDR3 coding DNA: TGTGCCAGCAGCCCCTCCGGGAGAAACACTGAAGCTTTCTTT. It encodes CASSPSGRNTEAFF.

The DNA of the CDR3 is TGTGCCAGCAGTACGTACTGGGACAGGGCCGCCTACGAGCAGTACTTC. Its protein product is CASSTYWDRAAYEQYF. This chain uses TRBV28 with TRBJ2-7; 9 bases agree with TRBD1. The V gene end was trimmed by 5 bases and the J gene end by 2 bases; junction bases not matched to a gene: 10. The CDR3 consists of 16 residues. Germline V CDR1 and CDR2: MDHEN, SYDVKM.

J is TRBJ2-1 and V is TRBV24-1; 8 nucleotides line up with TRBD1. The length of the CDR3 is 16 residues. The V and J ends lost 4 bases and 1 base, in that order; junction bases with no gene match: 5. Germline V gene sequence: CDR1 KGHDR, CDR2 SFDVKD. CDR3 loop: CATSDAGGLSYNEQFF. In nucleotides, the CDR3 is TGTGCCACCAGTGACGCAGGGGGCTTGTCCTACAATGAGCAGTTCTTC.

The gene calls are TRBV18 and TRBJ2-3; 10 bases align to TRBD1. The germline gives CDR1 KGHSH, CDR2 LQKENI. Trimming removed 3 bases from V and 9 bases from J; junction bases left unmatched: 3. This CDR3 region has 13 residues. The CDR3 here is CASSPTGGETQYF. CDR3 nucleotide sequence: TGTGCCAGCTCACCGACAGGGGGCGAGACGCAGTATTTT.

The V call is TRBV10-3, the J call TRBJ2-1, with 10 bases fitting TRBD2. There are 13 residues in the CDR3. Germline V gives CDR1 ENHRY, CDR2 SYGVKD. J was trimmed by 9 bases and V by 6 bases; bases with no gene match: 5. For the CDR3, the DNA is TGTGCCATCAGCCTAGCGGGAGTGGTTGAGCAGTTCTTC. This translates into CAISLAGVVEQFF.